This T cell receptor (beta chain) is drawn from a study of T cell clonality in common variable immunodeficiency. The study, taken as a whole, reports: Repertoire-complication correlations in CVID were limited by patient heterogeneity. Fewer deletions and N-nucleotide insertions were reportedly seen in common variable immunodeficiency TCR beta sequences.

On this clone itself: Antigen specificity is unknown. The read ends 3 residues before the CDR3 terminus; that terminus is restored from the germline J gene.

CVID and control samples used equivalent genomic DNA input. TCRdb's table, derived via immunoSEQ multiplex PCR, lists solely in-frame clones and lacks some. This record lists tens of thousands of clones, none seen once only, and the top ten clones contain around 4.1%. The CDR3 covers 15 residues. CDR1 is MNHEY and CDR2 is SVGEGT in the germline V gene. With V trimmed by 6 bases and J by 7 bases, 10 bases remained unmatched. This receptor was obtained from a person between 18 and 70 years old in good health. Sample: peripheral blood mononuclear cells. The chain links TRBV6-2 or TRBV6-3 to TRBJ2-1, with 9 nucleotides matching TRBD2. The CDR3 protein is CASRDSGGVSNEQFF. The CDR3 DNA, read in part, is TGTGCCAGCAGAGATAGCGGGGGCGTTTCAAATGAG.